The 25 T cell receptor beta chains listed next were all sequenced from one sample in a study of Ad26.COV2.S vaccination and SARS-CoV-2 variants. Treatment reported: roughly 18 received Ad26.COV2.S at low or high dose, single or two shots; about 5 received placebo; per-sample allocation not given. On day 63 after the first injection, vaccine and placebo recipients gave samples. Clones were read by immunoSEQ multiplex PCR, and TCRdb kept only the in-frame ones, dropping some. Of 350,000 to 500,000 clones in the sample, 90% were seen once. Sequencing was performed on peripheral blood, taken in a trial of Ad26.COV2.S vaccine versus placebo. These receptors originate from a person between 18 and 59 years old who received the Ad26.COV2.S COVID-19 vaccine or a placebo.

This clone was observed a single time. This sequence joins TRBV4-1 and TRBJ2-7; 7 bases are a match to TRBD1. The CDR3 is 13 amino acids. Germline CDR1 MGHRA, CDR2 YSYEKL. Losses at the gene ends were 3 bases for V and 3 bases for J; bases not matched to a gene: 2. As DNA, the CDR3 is TGCGCCAGCAGCCATGACAGGGACTACGAGCAGTACTTC. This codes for CASSHDRDYEQYF.

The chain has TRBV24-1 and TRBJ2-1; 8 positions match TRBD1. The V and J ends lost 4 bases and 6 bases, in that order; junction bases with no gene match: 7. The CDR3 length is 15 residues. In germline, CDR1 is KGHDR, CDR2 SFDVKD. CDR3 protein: CATSEDRGPSNEQFF. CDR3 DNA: TGTGCCACCAGTGAAGACAGGGGCCCGAGCAATGAGCAGTTCTTC.

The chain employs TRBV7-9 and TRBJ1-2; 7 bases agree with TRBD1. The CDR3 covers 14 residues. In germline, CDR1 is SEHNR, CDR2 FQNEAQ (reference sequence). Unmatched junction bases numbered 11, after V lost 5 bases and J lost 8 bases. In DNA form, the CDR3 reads TGTGCCAGCAGCACCCTACAGGGGTCGGGAGGCTACACCTTC. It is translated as CASSTLQGSGGYTF.

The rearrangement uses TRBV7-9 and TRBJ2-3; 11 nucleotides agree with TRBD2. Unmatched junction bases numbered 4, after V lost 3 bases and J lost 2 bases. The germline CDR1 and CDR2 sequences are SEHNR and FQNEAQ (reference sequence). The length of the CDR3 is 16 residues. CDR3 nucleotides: TGTGCCAGCAGCTTCCGGACTAGCGGGTTCACAGATACGCAGTATTTT. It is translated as CASSFRTSGFTDTQYF.

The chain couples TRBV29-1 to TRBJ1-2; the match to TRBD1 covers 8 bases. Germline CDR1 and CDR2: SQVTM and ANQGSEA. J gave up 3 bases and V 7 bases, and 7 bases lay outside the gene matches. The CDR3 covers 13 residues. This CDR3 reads CSADREVDYGYTF. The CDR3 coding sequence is TGCAGCGCGGACAGGGAGGTCGACTATGGCTACACCTTC.

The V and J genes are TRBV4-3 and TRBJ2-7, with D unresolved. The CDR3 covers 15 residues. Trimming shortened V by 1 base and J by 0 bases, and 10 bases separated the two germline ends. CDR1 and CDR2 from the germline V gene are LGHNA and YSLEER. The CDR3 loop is CASSQGSGISYEQYF. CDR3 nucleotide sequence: TGCGCCAGCAGCCAAGGGTCTGGGATCTCCTACGAGCAGTACTTC.

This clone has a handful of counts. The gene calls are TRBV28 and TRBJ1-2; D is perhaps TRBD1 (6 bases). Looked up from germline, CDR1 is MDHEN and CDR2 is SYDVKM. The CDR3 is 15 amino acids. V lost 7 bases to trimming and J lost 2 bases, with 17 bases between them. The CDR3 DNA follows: TGTGCCAGCAACGGAGACGGGCAGGGGAACTATGGCTACACCTTC. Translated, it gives CASNGDGQGNYGYTF.

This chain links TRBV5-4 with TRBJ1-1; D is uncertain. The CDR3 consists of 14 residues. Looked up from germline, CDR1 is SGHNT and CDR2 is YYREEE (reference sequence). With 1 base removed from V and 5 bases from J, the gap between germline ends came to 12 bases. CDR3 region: CASSLLGVDTEAFF. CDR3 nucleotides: TGTGCCAGCAGCTTGCTCGGGGTGGATACTGAAGCTTTCTTT. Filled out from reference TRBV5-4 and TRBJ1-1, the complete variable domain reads ETGVTQSPTHLIKTRGQQVTLRCSSQSGHNTVSWYQQALGQGPQFIFQYYREEENGRGNFPPRFSGLQFPNYSSELNVNALELDDSALYLCASSLLGVDTEAFFGQGTRLTVV.

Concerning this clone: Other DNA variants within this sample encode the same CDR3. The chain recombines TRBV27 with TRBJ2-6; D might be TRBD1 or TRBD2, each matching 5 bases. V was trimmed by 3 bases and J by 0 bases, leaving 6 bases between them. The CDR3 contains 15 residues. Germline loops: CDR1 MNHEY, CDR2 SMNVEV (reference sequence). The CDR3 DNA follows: TGTGCCAGCAGTTTTGGGGGCTCTGGGGCCAACGTCCTGACTTTC. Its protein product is CASSFGGSGANVLTF. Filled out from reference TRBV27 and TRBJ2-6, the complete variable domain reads EAQVTQNPRYLITVTGKKLTVTCSQNMNHEYMSWYRQDPGLGLRQIYYSMNVEVTDKGDVPEGYKVSRKEKRNFPLILESPSPNQTSLYFCASSFGGSGANVLTFGAGSRLTVL.

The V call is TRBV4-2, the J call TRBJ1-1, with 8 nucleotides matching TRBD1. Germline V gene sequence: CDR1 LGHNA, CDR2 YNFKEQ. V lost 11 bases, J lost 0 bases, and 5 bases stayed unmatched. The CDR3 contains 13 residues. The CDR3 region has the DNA TGTGCCGTGGGGGACAGGATGAACACTGAAGCTTTCTTT. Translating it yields CAVGDRMNTEAFF.

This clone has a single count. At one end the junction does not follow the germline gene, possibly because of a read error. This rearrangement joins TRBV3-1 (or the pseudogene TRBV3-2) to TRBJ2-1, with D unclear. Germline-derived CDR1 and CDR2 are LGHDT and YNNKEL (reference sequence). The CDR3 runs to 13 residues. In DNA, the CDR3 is TGTGCCAGCAGCCAAGATGGAGCTAGGGATAGTCTCTTC. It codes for CASSQDGARDSLF.

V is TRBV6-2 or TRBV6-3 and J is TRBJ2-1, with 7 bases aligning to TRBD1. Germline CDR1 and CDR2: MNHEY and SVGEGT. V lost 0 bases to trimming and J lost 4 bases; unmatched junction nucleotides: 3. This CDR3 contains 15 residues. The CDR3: CASSYSGGAYNEQFF. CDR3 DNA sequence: TGTGCCAGCAGTTACTCAGGGGGCGCTTACAATGAGCAGTTCTTC.

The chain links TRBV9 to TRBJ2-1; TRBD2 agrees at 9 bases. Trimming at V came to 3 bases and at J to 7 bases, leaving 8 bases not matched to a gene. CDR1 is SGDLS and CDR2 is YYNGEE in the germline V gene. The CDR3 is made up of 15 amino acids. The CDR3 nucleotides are TGTGCCAGCAGCGCACTAGCGGGCAAGGCAAATGAGCAGTTCTTC. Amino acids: CASSALAGKANEQFF.

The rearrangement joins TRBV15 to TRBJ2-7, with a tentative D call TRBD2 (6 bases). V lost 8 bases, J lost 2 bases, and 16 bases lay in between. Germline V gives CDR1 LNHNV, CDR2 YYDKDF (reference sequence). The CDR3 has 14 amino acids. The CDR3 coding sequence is TGTGCCACCCGGGCCCGGACGGGAGCCTACGAGCAGTACTTC. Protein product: CATRARTGAYEQYF.

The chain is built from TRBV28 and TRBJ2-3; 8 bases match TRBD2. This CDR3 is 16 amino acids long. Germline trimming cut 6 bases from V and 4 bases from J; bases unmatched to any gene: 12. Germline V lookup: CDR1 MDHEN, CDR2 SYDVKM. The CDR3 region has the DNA TGTGCCAGCAGGCCCATAACGAGAGCGGGAGCAGATACGCAGTATTTT. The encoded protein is CASRPITRAGADTQYF.

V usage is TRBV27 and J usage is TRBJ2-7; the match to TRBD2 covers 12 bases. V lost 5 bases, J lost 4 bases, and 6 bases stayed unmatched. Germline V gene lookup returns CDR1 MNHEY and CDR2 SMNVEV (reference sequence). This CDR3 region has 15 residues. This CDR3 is CASSEGGLAGYEQYF. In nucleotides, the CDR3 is TGTGCCAGCAGTGAAGGGGGACTAGCGGGTTACGAGCAGTACTTC.

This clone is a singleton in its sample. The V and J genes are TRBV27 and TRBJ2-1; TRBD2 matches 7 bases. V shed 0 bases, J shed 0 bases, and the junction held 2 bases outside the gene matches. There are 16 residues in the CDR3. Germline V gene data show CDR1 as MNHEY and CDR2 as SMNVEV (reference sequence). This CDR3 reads CASSLSGGSSYNEQFF. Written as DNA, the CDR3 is TGTGCCAGCAGTTTATCGGGAGGGAGCTCCTACAATGAGCAGTTCTTC.

The CDR3 nucleotides read TGTGCCAGCAGCTTGTATATAGTTGCGACTCATCCGAATACGCAGTATTTT. Translated, it gives CASSLYIVATHPNTQYF. The rearrangement links TRBV5-5 to TRBJ2-3; unclear D gene. Germline CDR1 reads SGHKS; CDR2 reads YYEKEE (reference sequence). The V end lost 1 base, the J end lost 7 bases, and 22 bases lay between the germline ends. The CDR3 has 17 amino acids. The whole variable domain, filled in from reference TRBV5-5 and TRBJ2-3, reads DAGVTQSPTHLIKTRGQQVTLRCSPISGHKSVSWYQQVLGQGPQFIFQYYEKEERGRGNFPDRFSARQFPNYSSELNVNALLLGDSALYLCASSLYIVATHPNTQYFGPGTRLTVL.

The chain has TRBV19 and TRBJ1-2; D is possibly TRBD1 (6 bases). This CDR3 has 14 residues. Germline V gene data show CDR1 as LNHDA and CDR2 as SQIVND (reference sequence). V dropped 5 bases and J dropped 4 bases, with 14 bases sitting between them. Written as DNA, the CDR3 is TGTGCCAGTAGTCATGGGGGCGGTACCTATGGCTACACCTTC. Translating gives CASSHGGGTYGYTF.

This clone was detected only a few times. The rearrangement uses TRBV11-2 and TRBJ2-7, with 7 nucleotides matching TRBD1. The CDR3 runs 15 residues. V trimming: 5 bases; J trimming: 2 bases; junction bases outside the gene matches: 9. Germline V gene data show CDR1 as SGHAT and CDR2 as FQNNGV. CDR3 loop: CASSTHRGRAYEQYF. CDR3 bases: TGTGCCAGCAGCACCCACAGGGGACGCGCCTACGAGCAGTACTTC.

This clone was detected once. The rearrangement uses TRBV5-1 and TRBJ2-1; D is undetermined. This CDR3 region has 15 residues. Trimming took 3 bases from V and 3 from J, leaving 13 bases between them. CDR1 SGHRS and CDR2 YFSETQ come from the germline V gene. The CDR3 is CASSYDSPGYNEQFF. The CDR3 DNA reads TGCGCCAGCAGCTATGACTCTCCCGGCTACAATGAGCAGTTCTTC.

The CDR3 sequence is CASSAKRTYGYTF. In nucleotides, the CDR3 is TGTGCCAGCAGCGCTAAAAGGACCTATGGCTACACCTTC. The chain combines TRBV7-2 with TRBJ1-2, with unresolved D. The CDR3 runs to 13 residues. V lost 5 bases to trimming and J lost 4 bases, with 11 bases between them. The germline V gene has CDR1 SGHTA and CDR2 FQGNSA.

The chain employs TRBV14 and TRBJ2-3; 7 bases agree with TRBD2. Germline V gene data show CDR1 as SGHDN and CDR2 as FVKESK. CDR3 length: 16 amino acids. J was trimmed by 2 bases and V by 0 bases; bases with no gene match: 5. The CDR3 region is CASSQEWLAATDTQYF. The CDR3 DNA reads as TGTGCCAGCAGCCAAGAGTGGCTAGCGGCCACAGATACGCAGTATTTT.

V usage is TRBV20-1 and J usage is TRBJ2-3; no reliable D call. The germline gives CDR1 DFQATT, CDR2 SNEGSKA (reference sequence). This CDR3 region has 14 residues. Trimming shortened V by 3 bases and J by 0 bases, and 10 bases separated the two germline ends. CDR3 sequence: CSASGESSTDTQYF. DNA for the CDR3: TGCAGTGCTAGTGGGGAATCTAGCACAGATACGCAGTATTTT.

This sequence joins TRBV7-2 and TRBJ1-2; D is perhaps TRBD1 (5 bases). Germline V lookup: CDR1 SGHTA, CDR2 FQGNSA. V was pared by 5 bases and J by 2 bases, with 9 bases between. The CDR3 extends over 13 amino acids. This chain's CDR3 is CASSAGANYGYTF. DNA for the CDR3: TGTGCCAGCAGCGCCGGGGCGAACTATGGCTACACCTTC.